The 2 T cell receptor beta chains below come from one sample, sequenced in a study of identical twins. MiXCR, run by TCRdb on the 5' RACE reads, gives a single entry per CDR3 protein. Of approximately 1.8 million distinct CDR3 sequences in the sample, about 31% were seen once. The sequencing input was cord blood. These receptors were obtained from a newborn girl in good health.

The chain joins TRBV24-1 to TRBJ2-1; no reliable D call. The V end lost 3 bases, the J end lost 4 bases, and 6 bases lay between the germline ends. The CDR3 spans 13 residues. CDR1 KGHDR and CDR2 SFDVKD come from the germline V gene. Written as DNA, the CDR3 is TGTGCCACCAGTGATCGCAATTACAATGAGCAGTTCTTC. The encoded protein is CATSDRNYNEQFF.

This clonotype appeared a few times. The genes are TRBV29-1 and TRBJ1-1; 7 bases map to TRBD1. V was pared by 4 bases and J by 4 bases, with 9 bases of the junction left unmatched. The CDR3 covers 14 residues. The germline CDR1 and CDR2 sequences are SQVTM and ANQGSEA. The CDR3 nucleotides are TGCAGCGTTGTAGTACAGGGGTCGGTCACTGAAGCTTTCTTT. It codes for CSVVVQGSVTEAFF. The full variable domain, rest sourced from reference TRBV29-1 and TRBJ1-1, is SAVISQKPSRDICQRGTSLTIQCQVDSQVTMMFWYRQQPGQSLTLIATANQGSEATYESGFVIDKFPISRPNLTFSTLTVSNMSPEDSSIYLCSVVVQGSVTEAFFGQGTRLTVV.